This entry concerns a single T cell receptor beta chain. No antigen is known for it. Assay used: immunoSEQ multiplex PCR; TCRdb lists only in-frame clones, some missing. The table lists some 2,000,000 clones, around 96% of them singletons. V dropped 1 base and J dropped 0 bases, with 19 bases sitting between them. This CDR3 region has 19 residues. Germline CDR1 is SGHDT and CDR2 is YYEEEE. This sample was included in a study of shared clonotypes between healthy human individuals. Positive CCR7 selection of CD45RO-negative cells yielded the naive CD8 cells, and terminally differentiated effector memory CD45RA+ cells were excluded. Findings and limits, study-wide: Large depth notwithstanding, sorted-subset sequencing proved incomplete by rarefaction.

The clonotype was recovered from a man younger than 35 in good health. The material sequenced was naive CD8+ T cells sorted from blood. The chain is built from TRBV5-6 and TRBJ2-2; tentatively, D is TRBD2 (6 bases). CDR3 residues: CASSLLADPTPANTGELFF. CDR3 in DNA: TGTGCCAGCAGCTTGTTAGCGGATCCCACCCCCGCGAACACCGGGGAGCTGTTTTTT.